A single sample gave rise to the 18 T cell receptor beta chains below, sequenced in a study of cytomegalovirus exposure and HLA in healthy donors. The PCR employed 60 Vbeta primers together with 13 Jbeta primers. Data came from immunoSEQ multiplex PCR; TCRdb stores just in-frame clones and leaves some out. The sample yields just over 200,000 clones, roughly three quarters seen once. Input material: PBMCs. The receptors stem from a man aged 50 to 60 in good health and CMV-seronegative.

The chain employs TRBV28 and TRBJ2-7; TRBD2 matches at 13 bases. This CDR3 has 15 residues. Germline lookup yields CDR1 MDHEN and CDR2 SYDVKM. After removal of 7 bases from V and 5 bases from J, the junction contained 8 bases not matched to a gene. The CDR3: CASTQRTSGRDEQYF. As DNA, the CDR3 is TGTGCCAGCACTCAGAGGACTAGCGGGAGAGACGAGCAGTACTTC. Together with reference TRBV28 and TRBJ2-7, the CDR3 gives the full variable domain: DVKVTQSSRYLVKRTGEKVFLECVQDMDHENMFWYRQDPGLGLRLIYFSYDVKMKEKGDIPEGYSVSREKKERFSLILESASTNQTSMYLCASTQRTSGRDEQYFGPGTRLTVT.

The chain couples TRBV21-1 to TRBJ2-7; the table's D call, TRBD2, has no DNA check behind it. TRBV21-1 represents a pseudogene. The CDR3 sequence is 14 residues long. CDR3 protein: CASSKYGTSVEQYF. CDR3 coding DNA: TGTGCCAGCAGCAAATACGGGACTAGCGTCGAGCAGTACTTC.

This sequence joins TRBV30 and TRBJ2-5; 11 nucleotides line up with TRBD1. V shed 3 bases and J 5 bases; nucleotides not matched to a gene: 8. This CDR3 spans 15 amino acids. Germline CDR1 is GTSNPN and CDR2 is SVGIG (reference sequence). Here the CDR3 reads CAWSSGTGGLETQYF. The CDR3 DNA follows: TGTGCCTGGAGCTCGGGGACAGGGGGTCTGGAGACCCAGTACTTC.

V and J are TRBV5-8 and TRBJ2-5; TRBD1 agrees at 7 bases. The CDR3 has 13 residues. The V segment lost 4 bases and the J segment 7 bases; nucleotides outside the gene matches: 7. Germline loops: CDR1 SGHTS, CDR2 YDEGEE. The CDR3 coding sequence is TGTGCCAGCAGCATAGAACAGGGGACGACCCAGTACTTC. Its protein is CASSIEQGTTQYF.

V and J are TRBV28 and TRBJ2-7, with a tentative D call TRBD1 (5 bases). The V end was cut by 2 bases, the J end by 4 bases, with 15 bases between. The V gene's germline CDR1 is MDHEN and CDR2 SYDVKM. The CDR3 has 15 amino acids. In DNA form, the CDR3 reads TGTGCCAGCAGTTTAGTTGTCAGGGTGGGATACGAGCAGTACTTC. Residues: CASSLVVRVGYEQYF.

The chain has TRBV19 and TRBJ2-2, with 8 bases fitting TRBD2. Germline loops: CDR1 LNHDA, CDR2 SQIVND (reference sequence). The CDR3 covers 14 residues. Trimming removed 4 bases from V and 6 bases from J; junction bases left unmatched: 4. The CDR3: CASSTRAGAGELFF. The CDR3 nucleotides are TGTGCCAGTAGTACCCGAGCGGGAGCCGGGGAGCTGTTTTTT.

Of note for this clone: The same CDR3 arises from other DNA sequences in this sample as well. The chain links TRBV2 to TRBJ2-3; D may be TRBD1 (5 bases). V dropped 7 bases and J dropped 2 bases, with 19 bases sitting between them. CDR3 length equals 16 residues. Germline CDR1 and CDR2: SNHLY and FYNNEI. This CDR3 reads CASTLLDTTLTDTQYF. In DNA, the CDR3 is TGTGCCAGCACTCTTCTGGACACGACCCTCACAGATACGCAGTATTTT.

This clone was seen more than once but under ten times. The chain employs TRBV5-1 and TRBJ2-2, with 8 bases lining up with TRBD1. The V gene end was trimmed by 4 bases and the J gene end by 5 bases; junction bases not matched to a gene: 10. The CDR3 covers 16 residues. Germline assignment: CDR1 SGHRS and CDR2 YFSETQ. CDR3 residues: CASSPAGTGFTGELFF. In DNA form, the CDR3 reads TGCGCCAGCAGCCCGGCGGGGACAGGATTTACCGGGGAGCTGTTTTTT.

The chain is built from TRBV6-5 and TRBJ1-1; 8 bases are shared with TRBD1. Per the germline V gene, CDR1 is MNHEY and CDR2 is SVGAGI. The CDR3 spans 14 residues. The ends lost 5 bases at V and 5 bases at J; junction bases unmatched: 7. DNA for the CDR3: TGTGCCAGCAGTCCGACAGGGGTGGGTACTGAAGCTTTCTTT. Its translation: CASSPTGVGTEAFF.

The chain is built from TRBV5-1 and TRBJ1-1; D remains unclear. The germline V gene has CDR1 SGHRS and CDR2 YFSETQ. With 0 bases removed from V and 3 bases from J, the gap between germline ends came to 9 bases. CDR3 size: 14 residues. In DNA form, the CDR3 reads TGCGCCAGCAGCTTGGACAGAGTGTACACTGAAGCTTTCTTT. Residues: CASSLDRVYTEAFF.

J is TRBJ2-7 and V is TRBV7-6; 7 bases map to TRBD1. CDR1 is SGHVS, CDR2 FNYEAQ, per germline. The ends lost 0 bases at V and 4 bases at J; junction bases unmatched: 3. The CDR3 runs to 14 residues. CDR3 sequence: CASSLAGGGYEQYF. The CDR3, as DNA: TGTGCCAGCAGCTTAGCAGGGGGCGGGTACGAGCAGTACTTC.

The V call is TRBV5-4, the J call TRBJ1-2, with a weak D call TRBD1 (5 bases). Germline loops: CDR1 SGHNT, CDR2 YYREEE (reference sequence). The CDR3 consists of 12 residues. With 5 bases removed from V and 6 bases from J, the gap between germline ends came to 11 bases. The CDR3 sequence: CASRQTRDGYTF. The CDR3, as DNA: TGTGCCAGCAGACAAACCAGGGATGGCTACACCTTC.

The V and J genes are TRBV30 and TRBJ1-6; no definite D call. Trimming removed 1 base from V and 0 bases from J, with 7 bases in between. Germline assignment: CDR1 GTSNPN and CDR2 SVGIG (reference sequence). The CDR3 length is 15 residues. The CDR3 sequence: CAWSERNSYNSPLHF. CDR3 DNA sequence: TGTGCCTGGAGTGAGAGAAACTCCTATAATTCACCCCTCCACTTT.

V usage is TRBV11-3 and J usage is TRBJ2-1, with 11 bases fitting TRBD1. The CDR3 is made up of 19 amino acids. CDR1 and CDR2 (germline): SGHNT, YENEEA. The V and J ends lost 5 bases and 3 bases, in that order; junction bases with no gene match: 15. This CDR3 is CASSPGDRGYTTFYNEQFF. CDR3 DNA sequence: TGTGCCAGCAGCCCGGGGGACAGGGGGTACACCACCTTCTACAATGAGCAGTTCTTC.

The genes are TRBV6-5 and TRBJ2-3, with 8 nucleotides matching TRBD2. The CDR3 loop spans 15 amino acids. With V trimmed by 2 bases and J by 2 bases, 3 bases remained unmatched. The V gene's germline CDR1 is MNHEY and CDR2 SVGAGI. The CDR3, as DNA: TGTGCCAGCAGTTACAGGCGGGAGGCCACAGATACGCAGTATTTT. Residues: CASSYRREATDTQYF.

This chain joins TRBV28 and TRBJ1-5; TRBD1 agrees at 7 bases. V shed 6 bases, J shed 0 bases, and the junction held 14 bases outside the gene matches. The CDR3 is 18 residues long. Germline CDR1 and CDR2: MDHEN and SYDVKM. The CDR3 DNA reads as TGTGCCAGCAGGCCCGGCGAACTCAGGGGGTATAGCAATCAGCCCCAGCATTTT. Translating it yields CASRPGELRGYSNQPQHF.

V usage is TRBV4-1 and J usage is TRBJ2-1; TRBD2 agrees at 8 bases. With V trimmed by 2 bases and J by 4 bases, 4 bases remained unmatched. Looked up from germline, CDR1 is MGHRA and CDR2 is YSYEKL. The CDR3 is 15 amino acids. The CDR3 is CASSQIGTRYNEQFF. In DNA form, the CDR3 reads TGCGCCAGCAGCCAAATCGGGACTAGGTACAATGAGCAGTTCTTC.

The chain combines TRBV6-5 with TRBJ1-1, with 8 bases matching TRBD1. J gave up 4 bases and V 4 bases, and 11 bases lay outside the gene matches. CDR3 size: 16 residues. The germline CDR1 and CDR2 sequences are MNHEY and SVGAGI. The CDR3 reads CASSLDRVELGTEAFF. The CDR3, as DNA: TGTGCCAGCAGTTTGGACAGGGTGGAGTTGGGCACTGAAGCTTTCTTT.